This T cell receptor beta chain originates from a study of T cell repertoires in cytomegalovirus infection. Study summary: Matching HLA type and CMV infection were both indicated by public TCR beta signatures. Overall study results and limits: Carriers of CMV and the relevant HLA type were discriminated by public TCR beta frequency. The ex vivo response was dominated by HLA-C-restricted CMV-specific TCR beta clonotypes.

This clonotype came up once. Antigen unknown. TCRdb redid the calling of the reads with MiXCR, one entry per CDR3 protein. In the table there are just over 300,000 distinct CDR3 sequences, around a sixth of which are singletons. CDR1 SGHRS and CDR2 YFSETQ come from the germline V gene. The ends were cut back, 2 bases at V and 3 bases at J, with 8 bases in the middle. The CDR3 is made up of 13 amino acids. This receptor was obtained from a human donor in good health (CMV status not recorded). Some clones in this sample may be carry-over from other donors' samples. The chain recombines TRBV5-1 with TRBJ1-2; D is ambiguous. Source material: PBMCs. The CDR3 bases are TGCGCCAGCAGCTTATTCCAGGACTATGGCTACACCTTC. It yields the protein CASSLFQDYGYTF. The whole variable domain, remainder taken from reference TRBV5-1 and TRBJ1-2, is KAGVTQTPRYLIKTRGQQVTLSCSPISGHRSVSWYQQTPGQGLQFLFEYFSETQRNKGNFPGRFSGRQFSNSRSEMNVSTLELGDSALYLCASSLFQDYGYTFGSGTRLTVV.